This TCR beta chain came from a study of T-cell memory formation after mild COVID-19 (dated by TCRdb to about 2021). For the wider study: TCR sequence clusters from the two donors were largely donor specific. T-cell clones expanding and contracting after mild COVID-19 in two donors were tracked by longitudinal TCRalpha and TCRbeta repertoire sequencing. Two young, previously healthy adult volunteers made up the cohort, one male and one female. The paper's findings and limits, for the study overall: Whether the second-wave clones peaking on day 37 were SARS-CoV-2 specific was not confirmed. Contracting CD4+ clones were found mainly in CM and EM memory subsets, while CD8+ clones were enriched in EMRA. Some responding clones were detected in pre-infection memory, suggesting pre-existing cross-reactive memory T cells joined the SARS-CoV-2 response. The study included only a couple of mild cases, and larger cohorts that include severe cases with pre-infection samples were judged to be necessary. Clones contracting from day 15 to 85 had balanced CD4/CD8 phenotypes, while a second wave expanding from day 15 to 37 was biased towards CD4+.

A word on this clonotype: Its antigen is not yet known. No per-base quality is available; no much larger clone lies one base away.

Sequencing used an Illumina NovaSeq 6000. TCRalpha and TCRbeta cDNA libraries were built by 5'RACE with constant-segment primers, adding sample barcodes and unique molecular identifiers. RNA was extracted from every sample with Trizol reagent. Amplification of the libraries took two PCR steps, and the second step added a second sample barcode plus Illumina TruSeq adapters. The libraries were sequenced on an Illumina NovaSeq using 2 x 150 bp paired-end reads. The authors' analysis ran thus. Demultiplexing of reads and collapsing into UMI-guided consensus sequences were performed with migec v1.2.7. Using mixcr v2.1.11, UMI consensuses were aligned to TRA and TRB V and J templates and then assembled into clonotypes. Clonotypes were classified as expanded or contracted when called significant by both edgeR and NoisET, with noise models trained on biological replicates. For edgeR calls, a false discovery rate-adjusted p below 0.01 and a log2 fold-change threshold of 1 were applied. PCA with hierarchical clustering of max-normalized trajectories of the 1000 most abundant clonotypes was used as exploratory dynamics analysis. Each responding clone was given a CD4 or CD8 phenotype based on the CD4+ and CD8+ repertoires, which had been sequenced separately. TCRdb handled the public reads itself, with Q25 trimming in fastp and clone calling in MiXCR, and kept productive beta chains. For every CDR3 protein sequence, its rows merge into one entry that carries the most common genes and DNA. These V and J calls originate from TCRdb's pipeline instead of the authors' own analysis. Within this sample are roughly 340,000 distinct CDR3 sequences, with about 20% of them counted one time only. Of the sample, under 25% falls within the top ten clones.

V loses 2 bases, J loses 1 base, and the germline ends lie 8 bases apart. The CDR3 sequence holds 13 residues, the cysteine and phenylalanine included. The entry retains the CDR3 DNA only, 39 bases that are in frame from base 1. CDR1 DFQATT and CDR2 SNEGSKA were looked up in the germline V gene (reference sequence). Ficoll-Paque density gradient centrifugation was the method used to isolate PBMCs. The rearranged segments are TRBV20-1 and TRBJ2-5, with the D gene call left open. Sequenced sample: PBMCs or a T cell subset sorted from them (not recorded which). The sequence came from a man younger than 35 who had mild COVID-19 (a few samples of this study predate the infection). The sample titles of this study are shuffled in the database, so cell type and time point are left out; the donor was told from shared clones. The DNA is as follows: TGCAGTGCTAGAAATGCCCTCCAAGAGACCCAGTACTTC. This sequence encodes CSARNALQETQYF.